These T cell receptor beta chains were read from a single sample in a study of cytotoxic CD8 clonotypes in ibrutinib-treated CLL. The data were produced by immunoSEQ multiplex PCR, yet TCRdb's version contains in-frame clones alone and is incomplete. This sample yields about 130,000 clones, of which 75% to 85% are seen a single time; 9.5% to 15% belongs to the top ten. Sequencing was performed on PBMCs, taken after 12 months of ibrutinib treatment. Receptors were obtained from a human donor with chronic lymphocytic leukemia. Each CDR3 is given with its conserved first and last residue. The D gene is left open where the match is weak. The size of a clone is reported for some rows only, either as once, few or many, or as a class for expanded clones.

size | J | D | V | CDR3 | DNA
- | TRBJ2-3 | TRBD1 | TRBV10-3 | CAIRYGTEADTQYF | TGTGCCATCAGGTACGGGACAGAAGCAGATACGCAGTATTTT
- | TRBJ2-7 | TRBD2 | TRBV7-2 | CASSPDSGTYEQYF | TGTGCCAGCAGTCCAGACAGCGGGACCTACGAGCAGTACTTC
- | TRBJ2-1 | TRBD2 | TRBV6-4 | CASSRELAGPEQFF | TGTGCCAGCAGTAGGGAACTAGCGGGACCTGAGCAGTTCTTC
- | TRBJ1-2 | TRBD1 | TRBV18 | CASSPGTGDNYGYTF | TGTGCCAGCTCACCCGGGACAGGGGACAACTATGGCTACACCTTC
- | TRBJ2-3 | TRBD2 | TRBV5-5 | CASSNRLAGRTDTQYF | TGTGCCAGCAGCAACAGACTAGCGGGACGCACAGATACGCAGTATTTT
few | TRBJ2-3 | - | TRBV18 | CASSPLHSPDTQYF | TGTGCCAGCTCACCACTGCACTCCCCAGATACGCAGTATTTT
few | TRBJ2-1 | - | TRBV6-5 | CASSLLGGANEQFF | TGTGCCAGCAGTCTCTTGGGGGGCGCGAATGAGCAGTTCTTC
- | TRBJ2-2 | - | TRBV5-1 | CASSLEGDHGELFF | TGCGCCAGCAGCTTGGAGGGGGACCACGGGGAGCTGTTTTTT
- | TRBJ2-1 | - | TRBV10-3 | CAIMERLGDEQFF | TGTGCCATCATGGAGCGACTAGGGGATGAGCAGTTCTTC
- | TRBJ2-1 | - | TRBV6-5 | CASSYSSGPYNEQFF | TGTGCCAGCAGTTACTCAAGCGGACCCTACAATGAGCAGTTCTTC
- | TRBJ2-3 | TRBD2 | TRBV9 | CASSAPRDRGLVAGGSTDTQYF | TGTGCCAGCAGCGCGCCCAGAGATAGGGGGTTGGTAGCGGGAGGTAGCACAGATACGCAGTATTTT
- | TRBJ2-1 | - | TRBV5-1 | CASSGVEQFF | TGCGCCAGCAGCGGGGTTGAGCAGTTCTTC
once | TRBJ2-1 | TRBD1 | TRBV7-3 | CASSPAGTDLYNEQFF | TGTGCCAGCAGCCCCGCCGGGACAGACCTATACAATGAGCAGTTCTTC
once | TRBJ2-3 | - | TRBV7-6 | CASSPYFSTDTQYF | TGTGCCAGCAGCCCTTATTTCAGCACAGATACGCAGTATTTT
- | TRBJ2-1 | - | TRBV7-9 | CASSLTGVAEQFF | TGTGCCAGCAGCTTAACGGGAGTGGCTGAGCAGTTCTTC
- | TRBJ2-1 | - | TRBV28 | CASSLLSGRRREQFF | TGTGCCAGCAGTTTATTATCCGGGAGACGTCGGGAGCAGTTCTTC
- | TRBJ2-7 | - | TRBV15 | CATSRDRLTQPYEQYF | TGTGCCACCAGCAGAGATCGCCTAACCCAACCCTACGAGCAGTACTTC
- | TRBJ2-7 | - | TRBV11-1 | CASSLGLAPSYEQYF | TGTGCCAGCAGCTTAGGGCTAGCGCCTTCCTACGAGCAGTACTTC
once | TRBJ1-2 | TRBD1 | TRBV30 | CATNRGPSGYTF | TGTGCAACGAACAGGGGCCCCTCTGGCTACACCTTC
- | TRBJ2-1 | TRBD1 | TRBV6-4 | CASSDWTGGEQFF | TGTGCCAGCAGTGACTGGACAGGGGGAGAGCAGTTCTTC
once | TRBJ2-3 | TRBD1 | TRBV5-6 | CASSLLDRGTQYF | TGTGCCAGCAGCTTGCTTGACAGGGGAACGCAGTATTTT
- | TRBJ2-5 | TRBD2 | TRBV6-1 | CASSSSGRPETQYF | TGTGCCAGCAGTTCTAGCGGGAGGCCTGAGACCCAGTACTTC
- | TRBJ1-2 | - | TRBV10-3 | CAISENYGYTF | TGTGCCATCAGTGAAAACTATGGCTACACCTTC
- | TRBJ2-4 | TRBD1 | TRBV29-1 | CSFSRGNIQYF | TGCAGTTTCAGCAGGGGGAACATTCAGTACTTC
- | TRBJ2-3 | - | TRBV6-6 | CASKGDTQYF | TGTGCCAGCAAAGGAGATACGCAGTATTTT
- | TRBJ2-3 | - | TRBV15 | CATSRAVSTDTQYF | TGTGCCACCAGCAGAGCAGTATCCACAGATACGCAGTATTTT